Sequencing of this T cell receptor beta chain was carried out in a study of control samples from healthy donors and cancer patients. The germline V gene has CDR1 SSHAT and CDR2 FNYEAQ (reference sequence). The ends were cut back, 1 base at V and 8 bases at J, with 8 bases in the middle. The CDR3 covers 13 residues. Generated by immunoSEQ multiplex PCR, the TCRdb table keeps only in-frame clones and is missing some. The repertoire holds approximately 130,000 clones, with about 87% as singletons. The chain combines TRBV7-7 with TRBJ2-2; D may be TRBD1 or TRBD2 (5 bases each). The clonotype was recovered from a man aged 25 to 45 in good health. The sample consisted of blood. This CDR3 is CASSLEEGGELFF. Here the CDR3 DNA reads TGTGCCAGCAGCTTAGAAGAGGGGGGGGAGCTGTTTTTT.